This T cell receptor beta chain was recorded in a study of cytomegalovirus exposure and HLA in healthy donors. Study-wide results and limits: In a later analysis, an Asian-associated ancestry cluster reportedly showed fewer N-insertions than the roughly 700-donor mean. CMV antigen specificity was confirmed in vitro for three CMV-associated chains.

PCR primers comprised 60 Vbeta and 13 Jbeta primers. Profiled with immunoSEQ multiplex PCR; TCRdb holds only in-frame clones, not every one. The sample yields 150,000 to 200,000 clones, approximately 79% seen once. This clone was picked up one time. Its antigen remains unidentified. After removal of 3 bases from V and 1 base from J, the junction contained 8 bases not matched to a gene. The CDR3 loop spans 18 amino acids. The germline V gene has CDR1 ENHRY and CDR2 SYGVKD. Donors counted as nominally healthy when sampled, yet unrecorded immune exposures were likely. The clonotype comes from a girl between 5 and 17 years old in good health and CMV-seropositive. The sequenced sample consisted of PBMCs. This chain joins TRBV10-3 and TRBJ1-5, with 11 bases identical to TRBD1. CDR3 sequence: CAISDGTGGFWSNQPQHF. CDR3 nucleotides: TGTGCCATCAGTGATGGGACAGGGGGATTTTGGAGCAATCAGCCCCAGCATTTT.